Listed below are T cell receptor beta chains from one sample, sequenced in a study of T cell responses to AZD1222 COVID-19 vaccine. Sequenced by immunoSEQ multiplex PCR; TCRdb stores in-frame clones only, minus some. The sample carries some 120,000 clones, over 70% recorded once. Here the sequenced sample was peripheral blood, taken on day 0 of AZD1222 vaccination. These TCRs come from an adult in good health. CDR3s include the opening cysteine and the closing phenylalanine or tryptophan. A D gene is named only where the DNA matches it firmly. Only some rows state a clone size, as once, few, many or a class for expanded clones.

len,v_gene,j_gene,abundance,d_gene,CDR3aa,CDR3nt
15,TRBV5-4,TRBJ2-2,NA,NA,CASSLGTSNTGELFF,TGTGCCAGCAGCTTGGGGACATCCAACACCGGGGAGCTGTTTTTT
12,TRBV30,TRBJ2-7,NA,NA,CAFNRVTYEQYF,TGTGCCTTTAACCGGGTAACCTACGAGCAGTACTTC
15,TRBV7-2,TRBJ1-2,NA,TRBD1,CASSRMTGVGYGYTF,TGTGCCAGCAGCCGGATGACAGGGGTAGGCTATGGCTACACCTTC
15,TRBV4-3,TRBJ1-5,NA,NA,CASSQGYISNQPQHF,TGCGCCAGCAGCCAAGGATACATTTCCAATCAGCCCCAGCATTTT
14,TRBV29-1,TRBJ1-1,NA,TRBD1,CSVVRGTATSEAFF,TGCAGCGTTGTGCGGGGGACAGCAACTTCTGAAGCTTTCTTT
13,TRBV7-9,TRBJ2-3,NA,NA,CASSSIETDTQYF,TGTGCCAGCAGCTCTATAGAAACAGATACGCAGTATTTT
14,TRBV19,TRBJ2-7,NA,NA,CASSINRVSYEQYF,TGTGCCAGTAGTATAAACAGGGTTTCCTACGAGCAGTACTTC
14,TRBV6-5,TRBJ1-5,NA,NA,CASHSGTLDQPQHF,TGTGCCAGCCACTCCGGGACACTTGATCAGCCCCAGCATTTT
14,TRBV6-5,TRBJ1-5,NA,NA,CAGSYGRQVRPQHF,TGTGCCGGCAGTTACGGCCGACAGGTTAGGCCCCAGCATTTT
13,TRBV20-1,TRBJ2-5,NA,TRBD1,CSASPQGPETQYF,TGCAGTGCTAGTCCACAGGGGCCAGAGACCCAGTACTTC
16,TRBV27,TRBJ2-2,NA,NA,CASSPSVYLNTGELFF,TGTGCCAGCAGTCCCTCCGTTTACCTGAACACCGGGGAGCTGTTTTTT
15,TRBV19,TRBJ1-4,NA,NA,CASSLAGATNEKLFF,TGTGCCAGTAGCCTTGCAGGGGCAACTAATGAAAAACTGTTTTTT
15,TRBV5-4,TRBJ2-2,NA,NA,CASSPGGTNTGELFF,TGTGCCAGCAGCCCCGGAGGCACTAACACCGGGGAGCTGTTTTTT
13,TRBV10-3,TRBJ1-1,NA,NA,CAIRGDLNTEAFF,TGTGCCATCAGGGGGGACCTGAACACTGAAGCTTTCTTT
18,TRBV15,TRBJ2-5,NA,TRBD2,CATSRGLAGAPGGETQYF,TGTGCCACCAGCAGAGGCCTAGCGGGAGCGCCGGGGGGAGAAACCCAGTACTTC
13,TRBV29-1,TRBJ1-3,NA,NA,CSVQQGSGNTIYF,TGCAGCGTCCAACAGGGATCTGGAAACACCATATATTTT
14,TRBV30,TRBJ1-6,NA,NA,CAWSRRGYNSPLHF,TGTGCCTGGAGTCGGCGGGGGTATAATTCACCCCTCCACTTT
13,TRBV13,TRBJ1-2,NA,NA,CASSPRDSYGYTF,TGTGCCAGCAGCCCCCGGGACTCTTATGGCTACACCTTC
18,TRBV7-9,TRBJ2-1,NA,NA,CASSLRAFQSGLYNEQFF,TGTGCCAGCAGCTTAAGAGCTTTTCAGAGCGGTCTTTACAATGAGCAGTTCTTC
14,TRBV2,TRBJ1-1,NA,NA,CASSRDSEDTEAFF,TGTGCCAGCAGTCGGGACTCAGAGGACACTGAAGCTTTCTTT
17,TRBV11-3,TRBJ1-6,NA,NA,CASSLEVMSSYNSPLHF,TGTGCCAGCAGCTTAGAGGTGATGAGCTCCTATAATTCACCCCTCCACTTT
14,TRBV19,TRBJ2-7,NA,NA,CASSTAGQSYEQYF,TGTGCCAGTAGTACAGCTGGACAGAGCTACGAGCAGTACTTC
16,TRBV12-2,TRBJ1-2,NA,NA,CASRFPDSPGNYGYTF,TGTGCAAGTCGCTTCCCGGACAGCCCAGGGAACTATGGCTACACCTTC
14,TRBV18,TRBJ2-3,NA,NA,CASSPTTPPDTQYF,TGTGCCAGCTCACCAACAACTCCCCCAGATACGCAGTATTTT
13,TRBV7-2,TRBJ1-5,NA,NA,CASSINTNQPQHF,TGTGCCAGCAGCATTAACACCAATCAGCCCCAGCATTTT
16,TRBV5-1,TRBJ2-7,once,NA,CASSLYGTSISYEQYF,TGCGCCAGCAGCTTGTATGGGACTTCAATCTCCTACGAGCAGTACTTC
15,TRBV7-2,TRBJ1-6,NA,NA,CASSSERSYNSPLHF,TGTGCCAGCAGCTCGGAGCGTTCCTATAATTCACCCCTCCACTTT
13,TRBV12-3/TRBV12-4,TRBJ2-5,many,NA,CASSWRGLETQYF,TGTGCCAGCAGTTGGAGGGGATTGGAGACCCAGTACTTC
17,TRBV18,TRBJ2-3,NA,TRBD2,CASSPRTSGSYTDTQYF,TGTGCCAGCTCACCGAGGACTAGCGGGAGTTACACAGATACGCAGTATTTT
14,TRBV6-5,TRBJ1-2,NA,NA,CAYLQGNSNYGYTF,TGTGCCTATTTACAGGGAAACTCTAACTATGGCTACACCTTC
16,TRBV24-1,TRBJ2-7,NA,NA,CATGENDGESSYEQYF,TGTGCCACCGGAGAAAACGACGGTGAAAGCTCCTACGAGCAGTACTTC
12,TRBV20-1,TRBJ1-3,few,NA,CSASNIEDTIYF,TGCAGTGCTAGTAATATCGAGGACACCATATATTTT
14,TRBV2,TRBJ1-6,NA,NA,CASGFGSANSPLHF,TGTGCCAGCGGTTTCGGGTCTGCTAATTCACCCCTCCACTTT
15,TRBV6-5,TRBJ1-6,few,TRBD1,CASRPGTGYNSPLHF,TGTGCCAGCAGGCCCGGGACAGGATATAATTCACCCCTCCACTTT
13,TRBV12-3/TRBV12-4,TRBJ1-2,NA,NA,CASSLSQAYGYTF,TGTGCCAGCAGTTTAAGTCAAGCCTATGGCTACACCTTC
16,TRBV28,TRBJ1-2,NA,TRBD1,CASSLAGQFSIYGYTF,TGTGCCAGCAGTTTAGCGGGACAGTTCTCGATCTATGGCTACACCTTC
12,TRBV6-1,TRBJ1-2,once,NA,CASSERSYGYTF,TGTGCCAGCAGTGAACGGTCTTATGGCTACACCTTC
16,TRBV28,TRBJ2-1,NA,TRBD1,CASRREPGQGYNEQFF,TGTGCCAGCAGGCGGGAACCGGGACAGGGGTACAATGAGCAGTTCTTC
14,TRBV10-2,TRBJ1-4,NA,NA,CASSGGGEEEKLFF,TGCGCCAGCTCTGGGGGCGGGGAAGAAGAAAAACTGTTTTTT
17,TRBV5-4,TRBJ1-5,once,NA,CASSPSGNRVGNQPQHF,TGTGCCAGCAGCCCGTCAGGTAACAGGGTGGGCAATCAGCCCCAGCATTTT
15,TRBV7-2,TRBJ2-1,NA,TRBD1,CASSAQGAGYNEQFF,TGTGCCAGCAGCGCGCAGGGGGCCGGGTACAATGAGCAGTTCTTC
13,TRBV5-1,TRBJ2-3,NA,NA,CASSLEREDTQYF,TGCGCCAGCAGCTTGGAACGGGAGGATACGCAGTATTTT
14,TRBV7-9,TRBJ2-4,NA,TRBD2,CATGGTLAKNIQYF,TGTGCCACCGGGGGGACTCTAGCCAAAAACATTCAGTACTTC
16,TRBV15,TRBJ1-5,NA,NA,CATSRPGRASNQPQHF,TGTGCCACCAGCAGACCCGGACGGGCTAGCAATCAGCCCCAGCATTTT
12,TRBV4-1,TRBJ2-5,NA,NA,CASSPPDETQYF,TGCGCCAGCAGCCCGCCGGACGAGACCCAGTACTTC
14,TRBV28,TRBJ1-5,NA,NA,CASIGTLKAQPQHF,TGTGCCAGCATCGGGACACTTAAAGCGCAGCCCCAGCATTTT
15,TRBV28,TRBJ2-3,NA,TRBD1,CASSPGTGSTDTQYF,TGTGCCAGCAGTCCCGGGACAGGTAGCACAGATACGCAGTATTTT
19,TRBV7-8,TRBJ1-6,NA,TRBD1,CASSFGQGRNPSYNSPLHF,TGTGCCAGCAGCTTCGGACAGGGGCGAAACCCCTCCTATAATTCACCCCTCCACTTT
12,TRBV3-1/TRBV3-2,TRBJ1-1,NA,NA,CASSQGVTEAFF,TGTGCCAGCAGCCAAGGAGTCACTGAAGCTTTCTTT
15,TRBV5-1,TRBJ2-1,NA,TRBD1,CASSLGQGGWHEQFF,TGCGCCAGCAGCCTGGGACAGGGCGGTTGGCATGAGCAGTTCTTC